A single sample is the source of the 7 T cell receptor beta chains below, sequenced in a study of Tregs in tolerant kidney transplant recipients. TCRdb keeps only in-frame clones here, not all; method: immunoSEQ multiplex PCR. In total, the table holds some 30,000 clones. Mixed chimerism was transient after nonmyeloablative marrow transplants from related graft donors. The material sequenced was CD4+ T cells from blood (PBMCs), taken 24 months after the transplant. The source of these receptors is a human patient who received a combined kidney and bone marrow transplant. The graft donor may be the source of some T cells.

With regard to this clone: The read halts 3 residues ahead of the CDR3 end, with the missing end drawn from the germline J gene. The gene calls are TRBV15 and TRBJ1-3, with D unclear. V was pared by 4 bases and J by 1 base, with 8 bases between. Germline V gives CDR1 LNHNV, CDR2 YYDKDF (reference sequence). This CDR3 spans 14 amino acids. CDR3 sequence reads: CATSNGGSGNTIYF. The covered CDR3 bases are TGTGCCACCAGCAACGGAGGGTCTGGAAACACC.

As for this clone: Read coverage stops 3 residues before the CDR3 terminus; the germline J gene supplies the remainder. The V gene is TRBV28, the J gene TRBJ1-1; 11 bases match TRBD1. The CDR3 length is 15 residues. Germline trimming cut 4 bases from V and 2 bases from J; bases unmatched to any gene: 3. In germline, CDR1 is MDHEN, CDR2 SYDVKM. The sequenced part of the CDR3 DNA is TGTGCCAGCAGTTCAGGACAGGGGGCTAACACTGAA. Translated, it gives CASSSGQGANTE. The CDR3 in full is CASSSGQGANTEAFF.

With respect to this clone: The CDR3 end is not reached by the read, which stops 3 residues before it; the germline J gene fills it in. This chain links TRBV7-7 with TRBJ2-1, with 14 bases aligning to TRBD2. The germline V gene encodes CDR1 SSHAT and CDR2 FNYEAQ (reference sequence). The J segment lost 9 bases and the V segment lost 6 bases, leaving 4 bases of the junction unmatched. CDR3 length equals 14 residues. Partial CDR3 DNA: TGTGCCAGCAGTCCCGGGACTAGCGGGAGTGAG. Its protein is CASSPGTSGSE. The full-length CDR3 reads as CASSPGTSGSEQFF. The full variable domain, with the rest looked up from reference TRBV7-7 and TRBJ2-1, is GAGVSQSPRYKVTKRGQDVTLRCDPISSHATLYWYQQALGQGPEFLTYFNYEAQPDKSGLPSDRFSAERPEGSISTLTIQRTEQRDSAMYRCASSPGTSGSEQFFGPGTRLTVL.

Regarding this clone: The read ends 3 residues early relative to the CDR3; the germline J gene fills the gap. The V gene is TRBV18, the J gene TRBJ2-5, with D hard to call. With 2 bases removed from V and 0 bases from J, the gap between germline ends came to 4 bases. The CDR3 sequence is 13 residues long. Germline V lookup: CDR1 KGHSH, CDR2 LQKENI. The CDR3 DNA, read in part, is TGTGCCAGCTCACCAGGCTACCAAGAGACC. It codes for CASSPGYQET. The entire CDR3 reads CASSPGYQETQYF.

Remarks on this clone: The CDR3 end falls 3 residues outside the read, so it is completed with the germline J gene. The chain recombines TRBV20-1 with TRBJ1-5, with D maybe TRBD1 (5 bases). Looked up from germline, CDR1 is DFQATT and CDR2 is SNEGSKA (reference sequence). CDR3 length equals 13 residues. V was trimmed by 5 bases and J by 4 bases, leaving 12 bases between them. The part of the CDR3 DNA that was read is TGCAGTGCTGGGGGGATATTAAATCAGCCC. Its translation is CSAGGILNQP. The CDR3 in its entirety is CSAGGILNQPQHF.

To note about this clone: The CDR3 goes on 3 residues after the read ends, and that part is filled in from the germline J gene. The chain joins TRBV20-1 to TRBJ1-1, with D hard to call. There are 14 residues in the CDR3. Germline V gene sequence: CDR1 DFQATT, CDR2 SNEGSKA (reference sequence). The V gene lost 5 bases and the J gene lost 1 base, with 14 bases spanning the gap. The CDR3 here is CSAERGLRNTEAFF. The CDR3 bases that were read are TGCAGTGCTGAGAGAGGGTTGCGGAACACTGAA.

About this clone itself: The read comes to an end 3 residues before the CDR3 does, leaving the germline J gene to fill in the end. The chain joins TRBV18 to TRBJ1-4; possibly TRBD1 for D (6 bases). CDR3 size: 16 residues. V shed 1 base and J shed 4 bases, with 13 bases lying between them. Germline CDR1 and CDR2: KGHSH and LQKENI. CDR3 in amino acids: CASSPRYGDINEKLFF. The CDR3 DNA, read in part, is TGTGCCAGCTCACCACGTTATGGGGACATTAATGAAAAA. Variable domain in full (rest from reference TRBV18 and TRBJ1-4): NAGVMQNPRHLVRRRGQEARLRCSPMKGHSHVYWYRQLPEEGLKFMVYLQKENIIDESGMPKERFSAEFPKEGPSILRIQQVVRGDSAAYFCASSPRYGDINEKLFFGSGTQLSVL.